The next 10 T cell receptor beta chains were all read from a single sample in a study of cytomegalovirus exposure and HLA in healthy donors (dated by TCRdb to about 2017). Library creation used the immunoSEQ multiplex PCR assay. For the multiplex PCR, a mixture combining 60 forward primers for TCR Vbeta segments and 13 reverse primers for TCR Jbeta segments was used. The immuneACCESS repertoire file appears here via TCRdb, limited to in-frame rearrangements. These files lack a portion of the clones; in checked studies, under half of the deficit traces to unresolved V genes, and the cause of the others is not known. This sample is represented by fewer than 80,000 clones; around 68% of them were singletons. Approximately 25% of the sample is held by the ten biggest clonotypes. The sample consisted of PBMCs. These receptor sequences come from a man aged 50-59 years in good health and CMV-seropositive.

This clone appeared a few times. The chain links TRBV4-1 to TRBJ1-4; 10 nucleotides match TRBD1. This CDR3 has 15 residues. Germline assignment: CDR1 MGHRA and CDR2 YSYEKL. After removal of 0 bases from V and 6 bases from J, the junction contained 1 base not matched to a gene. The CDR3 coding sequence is TGCGCCAGCAGCCAAGATGGACAGGGGGATGAAAAACTGTTTTTT. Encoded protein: CASSQDGQGDEKLFF.

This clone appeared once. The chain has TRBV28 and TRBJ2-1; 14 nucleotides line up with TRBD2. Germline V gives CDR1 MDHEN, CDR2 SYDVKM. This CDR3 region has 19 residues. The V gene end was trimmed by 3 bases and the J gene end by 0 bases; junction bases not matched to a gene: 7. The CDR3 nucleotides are TGTGCCAGCAGTTTGAACCCCGGGACTAGCGGGAGCTCCTACAATGAGCAGTTCTTC. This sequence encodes CASSLNPGTSGSSYNEQFF.

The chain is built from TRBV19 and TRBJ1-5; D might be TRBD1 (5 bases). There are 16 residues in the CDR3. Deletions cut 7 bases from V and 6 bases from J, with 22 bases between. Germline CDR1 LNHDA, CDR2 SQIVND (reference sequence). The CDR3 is CASTSREAGEGQPQHF. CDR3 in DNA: TGTGCCAGTACCTCACGGGAGGCGGGGGAGGGTCAGCCCCAGCATTTT.

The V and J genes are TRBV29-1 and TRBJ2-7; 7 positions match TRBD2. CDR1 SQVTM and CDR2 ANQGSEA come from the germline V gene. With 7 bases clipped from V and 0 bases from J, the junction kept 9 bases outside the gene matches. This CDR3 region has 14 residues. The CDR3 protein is CSATSRLSSYEQYF. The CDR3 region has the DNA TGCAGCGCGACTAGCCGGTTAAGCTCCTACGAGCAGTACTTC.

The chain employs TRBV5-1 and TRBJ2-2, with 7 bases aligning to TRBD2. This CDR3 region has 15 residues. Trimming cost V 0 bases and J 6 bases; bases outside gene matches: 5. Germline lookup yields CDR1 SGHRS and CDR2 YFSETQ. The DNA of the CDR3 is TGCGCCAGCAGCTTGGCAGGTCTAGCGGCCGGGGAGCTGTTTTTT. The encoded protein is CASSLAGLAAGELFF.

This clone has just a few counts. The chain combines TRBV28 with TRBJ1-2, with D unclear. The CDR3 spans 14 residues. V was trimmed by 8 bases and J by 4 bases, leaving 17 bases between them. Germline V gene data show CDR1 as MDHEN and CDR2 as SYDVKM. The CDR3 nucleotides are TGTGCCAGCCAATCTCCCGGGAGGATCTATGGCTACACCTTC. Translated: CASQSPGRIYGYTF.

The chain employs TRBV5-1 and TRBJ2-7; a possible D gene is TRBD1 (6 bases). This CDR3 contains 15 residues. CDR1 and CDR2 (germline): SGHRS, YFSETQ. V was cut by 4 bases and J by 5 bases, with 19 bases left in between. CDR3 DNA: TGCGCCAGCAGCCCCCCGACTGGACAGCCTAACGAGCAGTACTTC. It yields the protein CASSPPTGQPNEQYF. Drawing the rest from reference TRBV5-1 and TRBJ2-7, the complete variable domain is KAGVTQTPRYLIKTRGQQVTLSCSPISGHRSVSWYQQTPGQGLQFLFEYFSETQRNKGNFPGRFSGRQFSNSRSEMNVSTLELGDSALYLCASSPPTGQPNEQYFGPGTRLTVT.

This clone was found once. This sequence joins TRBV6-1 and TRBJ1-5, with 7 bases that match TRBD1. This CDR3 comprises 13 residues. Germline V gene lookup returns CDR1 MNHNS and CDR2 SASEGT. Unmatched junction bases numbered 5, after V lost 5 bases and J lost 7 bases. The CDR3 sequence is CASSTGADQPQHF. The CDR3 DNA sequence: TGTGCCAGCAGTACAGGGGCGGACCAGCCCCAGCATTTT.

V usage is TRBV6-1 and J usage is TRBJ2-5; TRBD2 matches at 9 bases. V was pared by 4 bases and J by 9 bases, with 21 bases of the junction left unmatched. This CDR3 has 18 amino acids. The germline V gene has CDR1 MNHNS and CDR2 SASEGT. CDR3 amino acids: CASSAEAGGRGAVGSQYF. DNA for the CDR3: TGTGCCAGCAGTGCCGAGGCGGGGGGGCGGGGGGCCGTAGGGTCCCAGTACTTC.

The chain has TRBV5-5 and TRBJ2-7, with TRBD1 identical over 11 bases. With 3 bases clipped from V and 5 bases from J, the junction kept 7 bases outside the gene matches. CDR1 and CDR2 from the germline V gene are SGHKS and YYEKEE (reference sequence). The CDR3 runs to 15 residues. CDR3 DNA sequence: TGTGCCAGCAGCTCCCCGGGACAGGGGGTCGACGAGCAGTACTTC. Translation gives CASSSPGQGVDEQYF.